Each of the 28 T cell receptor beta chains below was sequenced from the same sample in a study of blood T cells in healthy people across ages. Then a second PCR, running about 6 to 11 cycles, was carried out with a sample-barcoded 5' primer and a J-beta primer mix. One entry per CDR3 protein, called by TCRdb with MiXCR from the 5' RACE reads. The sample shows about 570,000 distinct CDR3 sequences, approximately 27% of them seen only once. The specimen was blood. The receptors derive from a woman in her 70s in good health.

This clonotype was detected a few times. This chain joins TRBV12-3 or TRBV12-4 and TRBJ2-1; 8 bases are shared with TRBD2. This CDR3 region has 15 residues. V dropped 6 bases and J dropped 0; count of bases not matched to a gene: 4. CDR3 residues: CASRAGTSSYNEQFF. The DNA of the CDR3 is TGTGCCAGCAGGGCAGGGACTAGCTCCTACAATGAGCAGTTCTTC.

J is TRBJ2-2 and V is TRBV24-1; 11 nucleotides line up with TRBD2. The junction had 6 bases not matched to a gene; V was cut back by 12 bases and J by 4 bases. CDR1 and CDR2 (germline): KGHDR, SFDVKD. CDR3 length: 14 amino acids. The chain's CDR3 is CAAQGLAVTGELFF. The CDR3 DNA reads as TGTGCCGCACAGGGACTAGCGGTCACCGGGGAGCTGTTTTTT.

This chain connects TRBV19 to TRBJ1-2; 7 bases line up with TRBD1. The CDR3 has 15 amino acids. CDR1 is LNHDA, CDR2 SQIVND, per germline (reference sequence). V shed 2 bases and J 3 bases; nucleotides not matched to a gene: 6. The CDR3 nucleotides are TGTGCCAGTAGTATACTGACAGGGAGACACTATGGCTACACCTTC. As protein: CASSILTGRHYGYTF.

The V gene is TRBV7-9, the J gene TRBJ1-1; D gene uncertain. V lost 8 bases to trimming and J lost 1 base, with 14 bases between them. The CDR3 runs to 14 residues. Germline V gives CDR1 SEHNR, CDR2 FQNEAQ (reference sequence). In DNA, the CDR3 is TGTGCCAGCTCCCGGTGGGGAAGGAACACTGAAGCTTTCTTT. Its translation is CASSRWGRNTEAFF.

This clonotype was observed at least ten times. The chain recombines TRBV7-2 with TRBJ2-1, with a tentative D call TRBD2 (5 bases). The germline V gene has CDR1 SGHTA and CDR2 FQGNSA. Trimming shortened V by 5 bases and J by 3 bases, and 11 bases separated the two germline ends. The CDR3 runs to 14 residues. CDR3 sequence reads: CASSLEVHYNEQFF. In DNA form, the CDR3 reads TGTGCCAGCAGCCTGGAGGTACACTACAATGAGCAGTTCTTC.

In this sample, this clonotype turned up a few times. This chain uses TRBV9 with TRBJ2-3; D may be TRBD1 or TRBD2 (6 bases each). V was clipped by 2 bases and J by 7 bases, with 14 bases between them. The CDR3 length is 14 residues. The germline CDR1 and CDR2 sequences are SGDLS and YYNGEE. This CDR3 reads CASSVGGTSNTQYF. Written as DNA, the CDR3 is TGTGCCAGCAGCGTCGGAGGGACAAGTAATACGCAGTATTTT.

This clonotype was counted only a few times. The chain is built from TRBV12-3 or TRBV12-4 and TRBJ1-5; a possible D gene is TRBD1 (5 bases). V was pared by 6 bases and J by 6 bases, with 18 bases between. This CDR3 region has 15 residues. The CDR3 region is CASRSRVSGGQPQHF. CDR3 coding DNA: TGTGCCAGCAGGTCCAGGGTCAGTGGGGGTCAGCCCCAGCATTTT.

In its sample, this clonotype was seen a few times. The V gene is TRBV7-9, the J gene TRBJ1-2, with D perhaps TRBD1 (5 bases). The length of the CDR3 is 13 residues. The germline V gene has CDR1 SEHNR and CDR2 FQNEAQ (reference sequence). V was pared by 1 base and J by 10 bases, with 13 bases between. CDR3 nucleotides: TGTGCCAGCAGCTTAGGCCTCTTGGGGGACTACACCTTC. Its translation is CASSLGLLGDYTF.

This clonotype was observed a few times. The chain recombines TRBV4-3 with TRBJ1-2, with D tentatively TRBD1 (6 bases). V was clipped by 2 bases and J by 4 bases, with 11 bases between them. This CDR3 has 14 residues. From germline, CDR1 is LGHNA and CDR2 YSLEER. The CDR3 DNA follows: TGCGCCAGCAGCCAACCCGACAGGCCCTATGGCTACACCTTC. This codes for CASSQPDRPYGYTF.

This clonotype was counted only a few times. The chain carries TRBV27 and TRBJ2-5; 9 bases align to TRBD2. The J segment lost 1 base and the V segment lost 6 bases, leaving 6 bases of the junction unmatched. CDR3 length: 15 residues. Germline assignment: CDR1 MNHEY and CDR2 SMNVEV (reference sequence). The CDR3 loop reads CASRIIAGAQETQYF. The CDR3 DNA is TGTGCCAGCAGGATTATAGCGGGAGCCCAAGAGACCCAGTACTTC.

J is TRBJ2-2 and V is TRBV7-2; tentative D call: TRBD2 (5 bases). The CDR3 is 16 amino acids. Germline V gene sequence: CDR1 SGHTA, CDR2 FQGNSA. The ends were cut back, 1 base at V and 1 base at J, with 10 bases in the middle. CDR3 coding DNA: TGTGCCAGCAGCTTAGAGGCTAGCAGGAACACCGGGGAGCTGTTTTTT. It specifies CASSLEASRNTGELFF. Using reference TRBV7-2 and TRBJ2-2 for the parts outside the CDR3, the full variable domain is GAGVSQSPSNKVTEKGKDVELRCDPISGHTALYWYRQSLGQGLEFLIYFQGNSAPDKSGLPSDRFSAERTGGSVSTLTIQRTQQEDSAVYLCASSLEASRNTGELFFGEGSRLTVL.

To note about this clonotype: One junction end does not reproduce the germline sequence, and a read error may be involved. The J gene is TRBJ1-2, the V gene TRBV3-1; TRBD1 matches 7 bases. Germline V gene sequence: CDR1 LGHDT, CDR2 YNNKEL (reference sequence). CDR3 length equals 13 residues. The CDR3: CASSQDRGQPVAF. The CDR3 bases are TGTGCCAGCAGCCAAGATCGGGGACAGCCGGTGGCCTTC.

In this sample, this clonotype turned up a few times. Here the CDR3 DNA reads TGTGCCAGCAGTTACTCGGGGACAGCCGCTAACTATGGCTACACCTTC. This translates into CASSYSGTAANYGYTF. This chain links TRBV6-5 with TRBJ1-2; 7 bases align to TRBD1. Per germline, CDR1 MNHEY and CDR2 SVGAGI. This CDR3 contains 16 residues. Germline trimming cut 0 bases from V and 0 bases from J; bases unmatched to any gene: 4.

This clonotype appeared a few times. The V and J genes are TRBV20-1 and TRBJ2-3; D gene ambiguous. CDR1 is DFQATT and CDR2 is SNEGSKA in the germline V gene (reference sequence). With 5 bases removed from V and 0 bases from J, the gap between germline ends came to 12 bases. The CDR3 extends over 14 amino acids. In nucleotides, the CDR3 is TGCAGTGCTCTACCTCACTTTAGCACAGATACGCAGTATTTT. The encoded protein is CSALPHFSTDTQYF.

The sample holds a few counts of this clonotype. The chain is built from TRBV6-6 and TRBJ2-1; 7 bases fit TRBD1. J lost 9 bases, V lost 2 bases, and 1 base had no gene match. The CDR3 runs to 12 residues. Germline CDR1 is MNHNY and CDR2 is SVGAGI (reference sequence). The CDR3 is CASSYAGGEQFF. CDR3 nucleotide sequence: TGTGCCAGCAGTTACGCAGGGGGTGAGCAGTTCTTC.

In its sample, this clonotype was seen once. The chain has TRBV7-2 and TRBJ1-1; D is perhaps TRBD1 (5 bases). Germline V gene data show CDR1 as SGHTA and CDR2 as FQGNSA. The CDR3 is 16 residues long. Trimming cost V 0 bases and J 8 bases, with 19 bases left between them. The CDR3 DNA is TGTGCCAGCAGCTTAGCACGGCCAGGGAGCGGCTCCGAAGCTTTCTTT. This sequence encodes CASSLARPGSGSEAFF.

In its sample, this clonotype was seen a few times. CDR3 DNA: TGTGCCAGCACCCTTGGGACGGCCTCTGGGGCCAACGTCCTGACTTTC. This gives the protein CASTLGTASGANVLTF. The rearrangement uses TRBV12-3 or TRBV12-4 and TRBJ2-6; D assignment may be TRBD1 or TRBD2 (5 bases each). The germline V and J ends were trimmed by 7 bases and 0 bases, with 13 bases remaining between them. CDR3 length: 16 residues.

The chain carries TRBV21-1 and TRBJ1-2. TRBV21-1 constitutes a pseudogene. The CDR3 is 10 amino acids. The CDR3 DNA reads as TGTGCCAGCAGCAAAGTGGGCTACACCTTC. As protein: CASSKVGYTF.

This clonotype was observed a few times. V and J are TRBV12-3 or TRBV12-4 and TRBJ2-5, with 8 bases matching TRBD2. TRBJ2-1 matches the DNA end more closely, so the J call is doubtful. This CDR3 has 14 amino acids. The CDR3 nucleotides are TGTGCCAGCTCTTTAGACGGGAGGGCTTATGAGCAGTTCTTC. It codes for CASSLDGRAYEQFF.

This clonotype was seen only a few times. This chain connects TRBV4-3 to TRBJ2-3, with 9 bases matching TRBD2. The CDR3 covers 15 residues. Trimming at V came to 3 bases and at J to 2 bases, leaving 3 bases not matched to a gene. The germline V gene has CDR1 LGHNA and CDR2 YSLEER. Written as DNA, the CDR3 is TGCGCCAGCAGCCAGGCGGGGGGGAACACAGATACGCAGTATTTT. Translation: CASSQAGGNTDTQYF.

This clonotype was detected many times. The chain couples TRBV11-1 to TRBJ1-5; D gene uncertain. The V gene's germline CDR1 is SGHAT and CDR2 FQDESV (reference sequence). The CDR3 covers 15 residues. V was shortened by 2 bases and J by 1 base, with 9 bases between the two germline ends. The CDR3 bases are TGTGCCAGCAGCTTAAACGACCGGAGCAATCAGCCCCAGCATTTT. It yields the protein CASSLNDRSNQPQHF. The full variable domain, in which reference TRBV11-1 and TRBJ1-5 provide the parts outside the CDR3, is EAEVAQSPRYKITEKSQAVAFWCDPISGHATLYWYRQILGQGPELLVQFQDESVVDDSQLPKDRFSAERLKGVDSTLKIQPAELGDSAMYLCASSLNDRSNQPQHFGDGTRLSIL.

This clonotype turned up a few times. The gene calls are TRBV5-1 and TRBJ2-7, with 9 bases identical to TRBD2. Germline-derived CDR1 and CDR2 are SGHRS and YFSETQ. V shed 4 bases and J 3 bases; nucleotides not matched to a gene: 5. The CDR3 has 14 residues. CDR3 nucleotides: TGCGCCAGCAGCCCGGGCGGGGGGGACTACGAGCAGTACTTC. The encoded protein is CASSPGGGDYEQYF. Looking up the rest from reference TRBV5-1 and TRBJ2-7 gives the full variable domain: KAGVTQTPRYLIKTRGQQVTLSCSPISGHRSVSWYQQTPGQGLQFLFEYFSETQRNKGNFPGRFSGRQFSNSRSEMNVSTLELGDSALYLCASSPGGGDYEQYFGPGTRLTVT.

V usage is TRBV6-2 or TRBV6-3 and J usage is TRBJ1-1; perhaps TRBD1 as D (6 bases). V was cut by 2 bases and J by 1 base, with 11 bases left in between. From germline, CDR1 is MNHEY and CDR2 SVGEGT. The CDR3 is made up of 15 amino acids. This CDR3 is CASSYPLDRNTEAFF. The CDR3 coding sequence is TGTGCCAGCAGTTACCCCTTGGACAGGAACACTGAAGCTTTCTTT.

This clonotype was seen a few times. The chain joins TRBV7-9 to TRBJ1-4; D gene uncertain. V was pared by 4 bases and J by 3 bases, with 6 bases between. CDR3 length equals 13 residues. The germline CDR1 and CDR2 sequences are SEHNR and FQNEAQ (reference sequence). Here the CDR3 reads CASSSRSNEKLFF. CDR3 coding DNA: TGTGCCAGCAGCTCCCGTTCTAATGAAAAACTGTTTTTT.

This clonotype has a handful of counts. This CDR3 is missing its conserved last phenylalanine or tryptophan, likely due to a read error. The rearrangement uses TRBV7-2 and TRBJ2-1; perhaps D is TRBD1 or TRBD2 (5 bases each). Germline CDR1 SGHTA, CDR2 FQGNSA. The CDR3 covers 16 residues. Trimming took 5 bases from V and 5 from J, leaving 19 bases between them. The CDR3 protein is CASSQNRDGAHNEQFL. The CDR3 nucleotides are TGTGCCAGCAGCCAGAACCGGGACGGAGCACACAATGAGCAGTTCCTC.

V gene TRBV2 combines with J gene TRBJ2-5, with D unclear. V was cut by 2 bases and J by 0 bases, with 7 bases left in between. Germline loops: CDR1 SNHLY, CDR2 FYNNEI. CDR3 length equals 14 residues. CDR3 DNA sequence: TGTGCCAGCAGTGAAAGGGTAAACCAAGAGACCCAGTACTTC. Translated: CASSERVNQETQYF.

CDR3 residues: CSVQRGGLDTQYF. The CDR3 nucleotides read TGCAGCGTGCAGCGGGGGGGCCTAGATACGCAGTATTTT. The V call is TRBV29-1, the J call TRBJ2-3; 10 bases line up with TRBD2. V shed 6 bases and J 5 bases; nucleotides not matched to a gene: 5. The CDR3 runs to 13 residues. From germline, CDR1 is SQVTM and CDR2 ANQGSEA.

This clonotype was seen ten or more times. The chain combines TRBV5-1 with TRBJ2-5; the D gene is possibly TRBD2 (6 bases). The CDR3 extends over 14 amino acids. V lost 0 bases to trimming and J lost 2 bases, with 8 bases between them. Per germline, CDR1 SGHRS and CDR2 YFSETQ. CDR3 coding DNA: TGCGCCAGCAGCTTGGCCGGGACTCAAGAGACCCAGTACTTC. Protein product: CASSLAGTQETQYF.